These 30 T cell receptor beta chains were sequenced from one sample in a study of T cell responses to AZD1222 COVID-19 vaccine. Repertoires were generated with immunoSEQ multiplex PCR, while TCRdb's copy carries only in-frame clones and drops some. The table lists 60,000 to 100,000 clones, 87% of them singletons. Sequencing used peripheral blood, obtained on day 0 of AZD1222 vaccination. The source of these receptors is an adult in good health.

The rearrangement links TRBV6-6 to TRBJ1-6; 7 nucleotides match TRBD1. The CDR3 has 17 amino acids. Germline loops: CDR1 MNHNY, CDR2 SVGAGI (reference sequence). The J segment lost 6 bases and the V segment lost 5 bases, leaving 13 bases of the junction unmatched. CDR3 bases: TGTGCCAGCAGTCCGCGACTCCGGGACAGCCTTAATTCACCCCTCCACTTT. Amino acid sequence: CASSPRLRDSLNSPLHF.

The rearrangement links TRBV5-5 to TRBJ2-4; 9 positions match TRBD1. This CDR3 region has 16 residues. The ends lost 4 bases at V and 4 bases at J; junction bases unmatched: 9. Looked up from germline, CDR1 is SGHKS and CDR2 is YYEKEE (reference sequence). CDR3 region: CASSGVVGTGKNIQYF. The DNA of the CDR3 is TGTGCCAGCAGCGGTGTGGTCGGGACAGGGAAAAACATTCAGTACTTC. Variable domain in full (rest from reference TRBV5-5 and TRBJ2-4): DAGVTQSPTHLIKTRGQQVTLRCSPISGHKSVSWYQQVLGQGPQFIFQYYEKEERGRGNFPDRFSARQFPNYSSELNVNALLLGDSALYLCASSGVVGTGKNIQYFGAGTRLSVL.

This chain joins TRBV9 and TRBJ1-4; D uncertain. Trimming left V 1 base short and J 4 bases short, with 17 bases between. Germline V CDR1 and CDR2: SGDLS, YYNGEE. There are 17 residues in the CDR3. The CDR3 sequence is CASSVSSRGGYNEKLFF. In DNA, the CDR3 is TGTGCCAGCAGCGTATCCTCCCGCGGAGGTTATAATGAAAAACTGTTTTTT.

The chain links TRBV12-3 or TRBV12-4 to TRBJ2-7; 9 bases match TRBD2. The ends lost 8 bases at V and 7 bases at J; junction bases unmatched: 9. This CDR3 is built from 13 residues. This chain's CDR3 is CASCLAGTGEQYF. In DNA, the CDR3 is TGTGCCAGCTGCCTAGCGGGAACGGGGGAGCAGTACTTC.

The chain joins TRBV30 to TRBJ1-3; 7 bases are a match to TRBD1. Trimming at V came to 1 base and at J to 9 bases, leaving 15 bases not matched to a gene. The CDR3 is 16 amino acids. Per germline, CDR1 GTSNPN and CDR2 SVGIG (reference sequence). The CDR3 sequence is CAWSAATTGEVSTIYF. CDR3 sequence (DNA): TGTGCCTGGAGTGCCGCAACCACAGGGGAAGTTAGCACCATATATTTT. The full variable domain, completed using reference TRBV30 and TRBJ1-3, is SQTIHQWPATLVQPVGSPLSLECTVEGTSNPNLYWYRQAAGRGLQLLFYSVGIGQISSEVPQNLSASRPQDRQFILSSKKLLLSDSGFYLCAWSAATTGEVSTIYFGEGSWLTVV.

The chain joins TRBV14 to TRBJ2-7, with D perhaps being TRBD1 or TRBD2 (5 bases each). Trimming stripped 2 bases from V and 2 bases from J, with 10 bases between. Germline lookup yields CDR1 SGHDN and CDR2 FVKESK. The CDR3 spans 14 residues. The CDR3 reads CASSQIWGPYEQYF. CDR3 DNA: TGTGCCAGCAGCCAAATTTGGGGACCCTACGAGCAGTACTTC.

This chain uses TRBV5-6 with TRBJ1-5; D remains ambiguous. This CDR3 region has 14 residues. Germline CDR1 SGHDT, CDR2 YYEEEE. The ends were cut back, 2 bases at V and 5 bases at J, with 11 bases in the middle. CDR3 region: CASSFGRADQPQHF. The DNA of the CDR3 is TGTGCCAGCAGCTTCGGACGGGCTGATCAGCCCCAGCATTTT.

The V and J genes are TRBV6-1 and TRBJ2-1; possible D gene TRBD2, 5 bases. From germline, CDR1 is MNHNS and CDR2 SASEGT. The CDR3 is 14 residues long. V shed 3 bases and J shed 2 bases, with 8 bases lying between them. The CDR3 DNA follows: TGTGCCAGCAGTGAGTTAGCGACCTACAATGAGCAGTTCTTC. Translating it yields CASSELATYNEQFF.

The chain links TRBV5-1 to TRBJ2-1, with 11 bases matching TRBD2. The germline CDR1 and CDR2 sequences are SGHRS and YFSETQ. Germline trimming cut 3 bases from V and 6 bases from J; bases unmatched to any gene: 8. There are 16 residues in the CDR3. This chain's CDR3 is CASSSVAGGRGNEQFF. Written as DNA, the CDR3 is TGCGCCAGCAGCTCGGTAGCGGGAGGGAGAGGCAATGAGCAGTTCTTC.

This rearrangement joins TRBV2 to TRBJ2-1; no clear D gene. The germline V gene encodes CDR1 SNHLY and CDR2 FYNNEI. The ends were cut back, 7 bases at V and 7 bases at J, with 11 bases in the middle. The CDR3 sequence is 12 residues long. The CDR3: CASTVGQNEQFF. DNA for the CDR3: TGTGCCAGCACGGTTGGGCAGAATGAGCAGTTCTTC.

This chain joins TRBV3-1 (or the pseudogene TRBV3-2) and TRBJ2-3, with TRBD2 matching over 12 bases. The germline V gene has CDR1 LGHDT and CDR2 YNNKEL (reference sequence). This CDR3 contains 14 residues. Trimming removed 3 bases from V and 6 bases from J; junction bases left unmatched: 1. This CDR3 is CASSQLAGGDTQYF. CDR3 DNA sequence: TGTGCCAGCAGCCAGCTAGCGGGGGGGGATACGCAGTATTTT.

Details on this clone: One end of the junction varies from germline; a read error may be responsible. V and J are TRBV5-6 and TRBJ2-3, with TRBD2 matching 10 bases. The CDR3 extends over 12 amino acids. Germline values: CDR1 SGHDT, CDR2 YYEEEE. The DNA of the CDR3 is TGTGCCAGCAGCTTGGATTCTAGCGGGAGTGATTTT. Amino acid sequence: CASSLDSSGSDF.

This sequence joins TRBV7-3 and TRBJ2-1, with 9 positions matching TRBD2. The CDR3 has 15 residues. Looked up from germline, CDR1 is SGHTA and CDR2 is FQGTGA. Trimming cost V 3 bases and J 9 bases; bases outside gene matches: 9. CDR3 DNA sequence: TGTGCCAGCAGCTTTGGTAGCGGGAGTTTTGGTGAGCAGTTCTTC. It is translated as CASSFGSGSFGEQFF.

The chain links TRBV9 to TRBJ2-7; 11 positions match TRBD2. This CDR3 is built from 14 residues. Germline CDR1 reads SGDLS; CDR2 reads YYNGEE. Unmatched junction bases numbered 5, after V lost 3 bases and J lost 6 bases. The CDR3: CASSALTSGGEQYF. The CDR3 DNA is TGTGCCAGCAGCGCTTTAACTAGCGGGGGCGAGCAGTACTTC.

The V call is TRBV7-8, the J call TRBJ1-5; maybe TRBD1 (6 bases). The CDR3 is 21 amino acids. The germline V gene has CDR1 SGHVS and CDR2 FQNEAQ. The V and J ends lost 4 bases and 5 bases respectively, with 33 bases between them. The CDR3 DNA is TGTGCCAGCAGCTCGGAATATGACAGCTACCCATACAGGGAAGAAGATCAGCCCCAGCATTTT. It yields the protein CASSSEYDSYPYREEDQPQHF.

The chain links TRBV6-1 to TRBJ1-2, with D unclear. V lost 1 base, J lost 6 bases, and 21 bases lay in between. CDR1 MNHNS and CDR2 SASEGT come from the germline V gene. There are 17 residues in the CDR3. This CDR3 reads CASSEVYLEGILNGYTF. CDR3 sequence (DNA): TGTGCCAGCAGTGAAGTTTATTTGGAGGGAATCCTCAATGGCTACACCTTC.

This chain joins TRBV11-2 and TRBJ1-3; D uncertain. Trimming left V 7 bases short and J 0 bases short, with 13 bases between. This CDR3 is built from 15 residues. Looked up from germline, CDR1 is SGHAT and CDR2 is FQNNGV. This chain's CDR3 is CASTPPPRSGNTIYF. CDR3 coding DNA: TGTGCCAGCACCCCCCCGCCCCGCTCTGGAAACACCATATATTTT.

This clone was detected once. V is TRBV4-1 and J is TRBJ2-7; no reliable D call. CDR3 length equals 14 residues. Trimming left V 1 base short and J 3 bases short, with 10 bases between. The germline CDR1 and CDR2 sequences are MGHRA and YSYEKL. CDR3 in amino acids: CASSQGARSYEQYF. CDR3 DNA: TGCGCCAGCAGCCAAGGGGCCAGAAGCTACGAGCAGTACTTC.

The rearrangement uses TRBV19 and TRBJ2-7; TRBD2 aligns across 13 bases. V trimming: 5 bases; J trimming: 5 bases; junction bases outside the gene matches: 12. This CDR3 is built from 17 residues. CDR1 is LNHDA, CDR2 SQIVND, per germline (reference sequence). The CDR3 DNA reads as TGTGCCAGTAGTGGAGGACTAGCGGGAGAGTTTGGGCACGAGCAGTACTTC. Translated: CASSGGLAGEFGHEQYF. Full variable domain (rest looked up from reference TRBV19 and TRBJ2-7): DGGITQSPKYLFRKEGQNVTLSCEQNLNHDAMYWYRQDPGQGLRLIYYSQIVNDFQKGDIAEGYSVSREKKESFPLTVTSAQKNPTAFYLCASSGGLAGEFGHEQYFGPGTRLTVT.

V and J are TRBV6-4 and TRBJ1-1; possible D gene TRBD1, 5 bases. The ends were cut back, 5 bases at V and 10 bases at J, with 20 bases in the middle. This CDR3 region has 14 residues. From germline, CDR1 is MRHNA and CDR2 SNTAGT. In DNA form, the CDR3 reads TGTGCCAGCAGTAAACAGGACGACAATCGGAGAGCTTTCTTT. It codes for CASSKQDDNRRAFF.

This clone was seen a handful of times. The chain uses TRBV15 and TRBJ1-6; 8 bases fit TRBD1. Germline lookup yields CDR1 LNHNV and CDR2 YYDKDF (reference sequence). This CDR3 has 17 residues. V was pared by 0 bases and J by 9 bases, with 10 bases of the junction left unmatched. CDR3: CATSRDEEDRASSPLHF. CDR3 bases: TGTGCCACCAGCAGAGATGAAGAGGACAGGGCGAGTTCACCCCTCCACTTT.

The chain employs TRBV18 and TRBJ2-5; TRBD1 is a possible D gene (5 bases). CDR1 and CDR2 (germline): KGHSH, LQKENI. Between the trimmed V and J ends, which lost 5 bases and 5 bases, there was a span of 18 bases. The CDR3 is 15 residues long. The CDR3 DNA sequence: TGTGCCAGCTCATCTACGGCCTACTCAGGGGAGACCCAGTACTTC. Protein sequence: CASSSTAYSGETQYF. Variable domain in full (rest from reference TRBV18 and TRBJ2-5): NAGVMQNPRHLVRRRGQEARLRCSPMKGHSHVYWYRQLPEEGLKFMVYLQKENIIDESGMPKERFSAEFPKEGPSILRIQQVVRGDSAAYFCASSSTAYSGETQYFGPGTRLLVL.

V and J are TRBV7-9 and TRBJ1-3, with D possibly TRBD1 on 5 matching bases. CDR1 SEHNR and CDR2 FQNEAQ come from the germline V gene (reference sequence). V gave up 8 bases and J gave up 11 bases, with 16 bases separating them. The CDR3 totals 12 residues. CDR3: CASSAEGRAIYF. CDR3 DNA: TGTGCCAGCTCCGCGGAGGGCAGGGCCATATATTTT. Full variable domain (outside the CDR3, taken from reference TRBV7-9 and TRBJ1-3): DTGVSQNPRHKITKRGQNVTFRCDPISEHNRLYWYRQTLGQGPEFLTYFQNEAQLEKSRLLSDRFSAERPKGSFSTLEIQRTEQGDSAMYLCASSAEGRAIYFGEGSWLTVV.

The sample holds a few counts of this clone. V usage is TRBV11-2 and J usage is TRBJ1-5; 7 nucleotides match TRBD1. Germline V gene sequence: CDR1 SGHAT, CDR2 FQNNGV. The CDR3 sequence is 15 residues long. Losses at the gene ends were 5 bases for V and 5 bases for J; bases not matched to a gene: 9. Here the CDR3 DNA reads TGTGCCAGCAGCCCTAGAGGGGACAGTTATCAGCCCCAGCATTTT. It is translated as CASSPRGDSYQPQHF.

This clone appeared a single time. This sequence joins TRBV7-6 and TRBJ2-7, with D uncertain. CDR1 and CDR2 (germline): SGHVS, FNYEAQ. Trimming removed 2 bases from V and 2 bases from J, with 13 bases in between. This CDR3 region has 15 residues. CDR3 DNA sequence: TGTGCCAGCAGCTTAAACACGGACGGACCCTACGAGCAGTACTTC. It encodes CASSLNTDGPYEQYF.

The chain combines TRBV5-6 with TRBJ2-1; D unresolved. The CDR3 contains 13 residues. Germline CDR1 and CDR2: SGHDT and YYEEEE. V dropped 4 bases and J dropped 2 bases, with 7 bases sitting between them. The CDR3 DNA reads as TGTGCCAGCAGCGAGTCGACCTACAATGAGCAGTTCTTC. It specifies CASSESTYNEQFF.

The chain uses TRBV28 and TRBJ2-6; TRBD2 aligns across 8 bases. Germline CDR1 MDHEN, CDR2 SYDVKM. Trimming cost V 7 bases and J 3 bases; bases outside gene matches: 14. The length of the CDR3 is 18 residues. CDR3 bases: TGTGCCAGCAAAAGGGGCGGGAGGCGCACAATTGGGGCCAACGTCCTGACTTTC. Protein product: CASKRGGRRTIGANVLTF.

This chain joins TRBV6-2 or TRBV6-3 and TRBJ1-1, with D perhaps matching TRBD1 (5 bases). CDR1 and CDR2 from the germline V gene are MNHEY and SVGEGT. Trimming shortened V by 2 bases and J by 1 base, and 11 bases separated the two germline ends. The CDR3 consists of 15 residues. The CDR3 protein is CASSYRGHPNTEAFF. CDR3 sequence (DNA): TGTGCCAGCAGTTACCGTGGACATCCGAACACTGAAGCTTTCTTT.

The rearrangement uses TRBV29-1 and TRBJ2-2, with D perhaps TRBD1 (6 bases). CDR1 is SQVTM and CDR2 is ANQGSEA in the germline V gene. V dropped 8 bases and J dropped 7 bases, with 17 bases sitting between them. This CDR3 has 13 amino acids. For the CDR3, the DNA is TGCAGCTTCCCGACAGGTGCACACGGGGAGCTGTTTTTT. It codes for CSFPTGAHGELFF.

This clone has just a few counts. The J gene is TRBJ2-1, the V gene TRBV7-2; 8 bases are shared with TRBD2. The CDR3 has 16 amino acids. After removal of 3 bases from V and 8 bases from J, the junction contained 12 bases not matched to a gene. The V gene's germline CDR1 is SGHTA and CDR2 FQGNSA. Here the CDR3 reads CASSFIPGLGAHEQFF. The CDR3 nucleotides read TGTGCCAGCAGCTTCATTCCGGGACTAGGGGCCCATGAGCAGTTCTTC.